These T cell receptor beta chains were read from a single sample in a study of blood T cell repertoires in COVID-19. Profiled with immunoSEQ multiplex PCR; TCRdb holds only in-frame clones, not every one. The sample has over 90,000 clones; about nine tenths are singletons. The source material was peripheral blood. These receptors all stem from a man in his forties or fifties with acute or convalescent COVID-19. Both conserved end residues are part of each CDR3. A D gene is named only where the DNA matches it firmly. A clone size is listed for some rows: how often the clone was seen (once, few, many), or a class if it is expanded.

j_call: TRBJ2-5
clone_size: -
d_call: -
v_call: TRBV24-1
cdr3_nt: TGTGCCACCAGTGCCCTGGACTCTCGATCGGGGGAGCAAGAGACCCAGTACTTC
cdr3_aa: CATSALDSRSGEQETQYF

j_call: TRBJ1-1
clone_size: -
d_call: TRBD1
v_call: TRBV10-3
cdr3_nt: TGTGCCATCAGGGGACAGGCAGAGGAAGCTTTCTTT
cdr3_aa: CAIRGQAEEAFF

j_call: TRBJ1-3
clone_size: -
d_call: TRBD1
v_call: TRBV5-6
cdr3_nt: TGTGCCAGCAGCTTCGGGACAGGGGCTGGAAACACCATATATTTT
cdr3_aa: CASSFGTGAGNTIYF

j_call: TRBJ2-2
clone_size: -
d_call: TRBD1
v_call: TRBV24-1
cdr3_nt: TGTGCCACCAGTGCTCACGGGACAGGGAACACCGGGGAGCTGTTTTTT
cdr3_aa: CATSAHGTGNTGELFF

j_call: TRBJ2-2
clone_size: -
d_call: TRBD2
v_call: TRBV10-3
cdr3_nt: TGTGCCAGCGGACTAGCGGGAGGGGCCGGGGAGCTGTTTTTT
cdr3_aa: CASGLAGGAGELFF

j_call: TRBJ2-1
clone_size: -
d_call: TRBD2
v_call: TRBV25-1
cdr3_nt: TGTGCCAGCAGTGAAGGACTAGCGGGAGCAGGTGAGCAGTTCTTC
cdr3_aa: CASSEGLAGAGEQFF

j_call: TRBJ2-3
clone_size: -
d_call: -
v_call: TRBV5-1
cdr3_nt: TGCGCCAGCAGCTTTACAGGGCCTCAGGCCCCAGATACGCAGTATTTT
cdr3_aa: CASSFTGPQAPDTQYF

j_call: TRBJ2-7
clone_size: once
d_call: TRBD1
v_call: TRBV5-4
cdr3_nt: TGTGCCAGCAGCACGACAGGGAAAGACGAGCAGTACTTC
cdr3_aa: CASSTTGKDEQYF

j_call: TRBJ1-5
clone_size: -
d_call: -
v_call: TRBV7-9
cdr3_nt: TGTGCCAGCAGCTTAGGTGGGCAGGGCAATCAGCCCCAGCATTTT
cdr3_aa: CASSLGGQGNQPQHF

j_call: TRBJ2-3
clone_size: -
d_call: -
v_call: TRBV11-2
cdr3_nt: TGTGCCAGCAGCCTGGGCCTTAGCGGCCGAGTAATCGATACGCAGTATTTT
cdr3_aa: CASSLGLSGRVIDTQYF

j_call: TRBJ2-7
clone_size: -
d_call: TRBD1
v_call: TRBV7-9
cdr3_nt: TGTGCCAGCAGCCAGCCGGGGACAGCTTTTGGGCAGTACTTC
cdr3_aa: CASSQPGTAFGQYF

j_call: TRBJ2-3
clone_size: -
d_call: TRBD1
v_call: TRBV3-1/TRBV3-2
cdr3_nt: TGTGCCAGCAGCCAAGATCTAGGGGGCCTCTCTACGCAGTATTTT
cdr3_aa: CASSQDLGGLSTQYF

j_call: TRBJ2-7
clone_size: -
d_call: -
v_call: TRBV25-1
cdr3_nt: TGTGCCAGCAGTGGCCGGGTCCGTCGGGACGAGCAGTACTTC
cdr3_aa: CASSGRVRRDEQYF

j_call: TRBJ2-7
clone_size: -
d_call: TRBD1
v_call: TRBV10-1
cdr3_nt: TGCGCCAGCAGTGAGGGCCCGACAGGGATTTCCTACGAGCAGTACTTC
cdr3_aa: CASSEGPTGISYEQYF

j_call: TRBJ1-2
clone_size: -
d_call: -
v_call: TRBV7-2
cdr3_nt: TGTGCCAGCAGCTCCCAGGGGATCTATGGCTACACCTTC
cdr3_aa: CASSSQGIYGYTF

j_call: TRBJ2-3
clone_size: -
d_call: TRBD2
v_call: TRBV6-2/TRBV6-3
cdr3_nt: TGTGCCAGCAGCTCACGTGGACTAGCTTTTATCGATACGCAGTATTTT
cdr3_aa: CASSSRGLAFIDTQYF

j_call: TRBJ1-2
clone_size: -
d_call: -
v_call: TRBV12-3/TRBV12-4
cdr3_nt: TGTGCCGTCAAGGACTCTGCTAACTATGGCTACACCTTC
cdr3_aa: CAVKDSANYGYTF